Listed below are T cell receptor beta chains from one sample, sequenced in a study of OX40 agonist ivuxolimab in advanced cancers. Here immunoSEQ multiplex PCR was the method, and the copy in TCRdb shows in-frame clones only, minus some. The sample lists around 34,000 clones; about four fifths were seen once. The material was CD4+ or CD8+ T cells sorted from blood, obtained in a trial of the OX40 agonist ivuxolimab. The source is an adult with an advanced solid tumor such as melanoma, head and neck, liver or kidney cancer. Both conserved end residues are part of each CDR3.

j_call v_call cdr3_aa
TRBJ1-3 TRBV10-3 CAISESMGRSSGNTIYF
TRBJ2-3 TRBV4-2 CASSSASGWGTDTQYF
TRBJ1-1 TRBV7-2 CASSSRLFEAFF
TRBJ1-4 TRBV2 CASRGDGEKLFF
TRBJ2-1 TRBV5-8 CASSLSLNNEQFF
TRBJ1-5 TRBV7-3 CASSLLGQGDQPQHF
TRBJ2-5 TRBV25-1 CASSVRTGDETQYF
TRBJ2-5 TRBV27 CASSSPHSGNQETQYF
TRBJ1-1 TRBV6-5 CASSERDKTEAFF
TRBJ2-1 TRBV5-1 CASSLDSGQYNEQFF
TRBJ2-1 TRBV6-5 CASSQGGSVNEQFF
TRBJ2-5 TRBV7-4 CASSLSETQYF
TRBJ2-7 TRBV28 CASSPSLAGVPYEQYF
TRBJ1-5 TRBV4-2 CASSQGEGQAGQPQHF
TRBJ1-4 TRBV5-1 CASSAQYTNEKLFF
TRBJ1-1 TRBV7-3 CASSLTGSAEAFF
TRBJ2-1 TRBV9 CASSVYGGSSYNEQFF
TRBJ2-5 TRBV19 CASSPGTGRGGGETQYF
TRBJ2-7 TRBV4-3 CASSQSLAGEQYF
TRBJ2-3 TRBV11-2 CASSLERGASTDTQYF
TRBJ1-6 TRBV19 CASSQSNSPLHF
TRBJ2-7 TRBV11-3 CASSSGTSLGEQYF
TRBJ1-6 TRBV2 CASSRDGLSSYNSPLHF
TRBJ2-2 TRBV7-2 CASSGISGTGELFF
TRBJ1-3 TRBV30 CAWSVQNTIYF
TRBJ2-1 TRBV7-3 CASSPAGAYNEQFF
TRBJ1-3 TRBV19 CASSIDSSGNTIYF
TRBJ2-6 TRBV7-3 CASSLTTLSGANVLTF
TRBJ2-2 TRBV9 CASSVAGLATGELFF
TRBJ1-5 TRBV5-3 CASSPGGGSNQPQHF
TRBJ1-4 TRBV4-3 CASSQDTSRREKLFF
TRBJ2-2 TRBV18 CASSTDTGELFF
TRBJ1-4 TRBV29-1 CSTNAGTGDGDEKLFF
TRBJ2-3 TRBV19 CASSTPGLAGALDSTDTQYF
TRBJ2-1 TRBV7-6 CASSLAWPSGSTYNEQFF
TRBJ1-2 TRBV7-2 CASSLDLYGYTF
TRBJ1-3 TRBV7-9 CASSLEAGTGNTIYF
TRBJ2-3 TRBV6-6 CASSDTDTQYF
TRBJ2-2 TRBV7-6 CASSLGARGGRAGELFF
TRBJ2-2 TRBV4-3 CASSPYPARGRAGELFF
TRBJ2-7 TRBV11-2 CASSLERTSFNEQYF
TRBJ1-3 TRBV28 CASSISGGGNTIYF
TRBJ1-1 TRBV10-3 CAIRMAVSTEAFF
TRBJ2-7 TRBV28 CASSIAGGPHEQYF
TRBJ2-1 TRBV18 CASSPGQESSYNEQFF
TRBJ2-7 TRBV28 CASSRQGPYEQYF
TRBJ1-5 TRBV6-5 CASRTLGNSNQPQHF
TRBJ2-3 TRBV19 CASSSGLAGVADTQYF
TRBJ1-1 TRBV27 CASSLSFRLRGSNTEAFF
TRBJ2-2 TRBV4-3 CASSQVGGSGYTGELFF
TRBJ2-1 TRBV25-1 CASSESGDTIAQFF
TRBJ2-7 TRBV2 CASNRGGYEQYF
TRBJ1-2 TRBV10-3 CAISDGVSIYGYTF
TRBJ1-1 TRBV7-3 CASSPNGGANTEAFF
TRBJ2-7 TRBV20-1 CSAGTNEQYF
TRBJ1-1 TRBV2 CASSGQGHTEAFF
TRBJ2-6 TRBV4-2 CASSQRSLSGANVLTF
TRBJ1-5 TRBV4-1 CASSQQENQPQHF
TRBJ2-3 TRBV9 CASSVGDNSDTQYF